This TCR beta chain was documented in a study of tumor-infiltrating lymphocytes in primary liver carcinoma. The trim removed 6 bases at V and 0 bases at J, leaving 4 bases unmatched. Germline V lookup: CDR1 MNHNY, CDR2 SVGAGI (reference sequence). The CDR3 is 15 residues long. Study results and limitations: Tumors reached a significantly greater top-250-clone fraction than blood did (p = 0.039).

TCR beta cDNA came from 400 to 500 ng total RNA, primed with a constant-region primer. TCR beta libraries came from three nested multiplex PCR rounds using slightly modified ARM-PCR. The first two PCR rounds, around 11 cycles each, used TRBV1-TRBV30 forward primers and a C-beta reverse primer. TCRdb recomputed calls from the multiplex PCR reads with MiXCR, one row per CDR3 protein. The data show almost 200,000 distinct CDR3 sequences, with about 61% seen just once and under 7.5% held by the top ten. Note on this clonotype: The antigen is undetermined. A much larger clone is a single base away; this may be a read error.

The blood RNA (from unsorted whole blood) was obtained, and germline DNA was also extracted. The receptor's source is a woman aged 60-75 years with primary liver carcinoma and hepatitis B virus infection. Sequencing was done on a sample of peripheral blood. The chain links TRBV6-6 to TRBJ2-2; TRBD2 agrees at 7 bases. CDR3 loop: CASSYLAANTGELFF. CDR3 bases: TGTGCCAGCAGCTATCTAGCGGCGAACACCGGGGAGCTGTTTTTT.